This T cell receptor (beta chain) was found in a study of neurological immune-mediated disorders. The method for making cDNA was 5'RACE, and it used 10-nucleotide random UMIs. TCRdb recomputed calls from the 5' RACE reads with MiXCR, one row per CDR3 protein. The data contain about 76,000 distinct CDR3 sequences, about 15% of them singletons. V was cut by 1 base and J by 8 bases, with 14 bases left in between. The CDR3 loop spans 14 amino acids. CDR1 is SQVTM and CDR2 is ANQGSEA in the germline V gene. The chain carries TRBV29-1 and TRBJ1-4; maybe TRBD1 (5 bases). The sample was PBMCs. This TCR was recovered from a woman aged 40 to 49 in good health. The CDR3 DNA is TGCAGCGTTGAAGTAGGAGGGGAGGGCGAAAAACTGTTTTTT. Translating it yields CSVEVGGEGEKLFF.